The 31 T cell receptor beta chains in this list originate from one sample, sequenced in a study of T cell repertoires in cytomegalovirus infection. Using its own MiXCR run on the reads, TCRdb lists one record per CDR3 protein. The sample consists of about 530,000 distinct CDR3 sequences, about 25% of them appearing once. Sample: PBMCs. These TCRs come from a human donor in good health (CMV status not recorded). Some clones in this sample may be carry-over from other donors' samples.

The chain carries TRBV19 and TRBJ1-1; D not resolved. Germline CDR1 and CDR2: LNHDA and SQIVND (reference sequence). There are 13 residues in the CDR3. V was cut by 5 bases and J by 5 bases, with 12 bases left in between. In nucleotides, the CDR3 is TGTGCCAGTAGTCCACCTTTGTGGACTGAAGCTTTCTTT. This codes for CASSPPLWTEAFF. Complete variable domain (other parts from reference TRBV19 and TRBJ1-1): DGGITQSPKYLFRKEGQNVTLSCEQNLNHDAMYWYRQDPGQGLRLIYYSQIVNDFQKGDIAEGYSVSREKKESFPLTVTSAQKNPTAFYLCASSPPLWTEAFFGQGTRLTVV.

The table lists this clonotype with a few counts. The CDR3 DNA is TGCGCCAGCGCAAGCATCCAGGGGAGTACAGATACGCAGTATTTT. Its protein is CASASIQGSTDTQYF. The chain couples TRBV5-1 to TRBJ2-3; D is possibly TRBD1 (6 bases). There are 15 residues in the CDR3. V was shortened by 7 bases and J by 3 bases, with 18 bases between the two germline ends. CDR1 SGHRS and CDR2 YFSETQ come from the germline V gene.

The rearrangement joins TRBV18 to TRBJ2-7; TRBD2 is a possible D gene (6 bases). The CDR3 consists of 13 residues. Germline-derived CDR1 and CDR2 are KGHSH and LQKENI. V was shortened by 8 bases and J by 6 bases, with 17 bases between the two germline ends. Written as DNA, the CDR3 is TGTGCCAGCCGGCGGGGCAGGGAGAGCGAGCAGTACGTC. It yields the protein CASRRGRESEQYV.

This clonotype turned up a few times. The DNA for the CDR3 is TGTGCCAGTAGTATAGGGATGGGAGCGGCAGATACGCAGTATTTT. Encoded protein: CASSIGMGAADTQYF. The chain joins TRBV19 to TRBJ2-3, with a tentative D call TRBD2 (5 bases). The V gene's germline CDR1 is LNHDA and CDR2 SQIVND (reference sequence). Trimming pared 1 base from V and 4 bases from J, leaving 12 bases between. This CDR3 has 15 amino acids.

This clonotype was observed a few times. The rearrangement joins TRBV28 to TRBJ1-6; D is ambiguous. V lost 6 bases, J lost 7 bases, and 10 bases lay in between. This CDR3 has 13 amino acids. CDR1 and CDR2 (germline): MDHEN, SYDVKM. CDR3 in amino acids: CASRKDGNSPLHF. CDR3 DNA: TGTGCCAGCAGAAAAGATGGAAATTCACCCCTCCACTTT.

The V gene is TRBV24-1, the J gene TRBJ2-2; TRBD1 might be the D (5 bases). V was shortened by 4 bases and J by 0 bases, with 11 bases between the two germline ends. Germline CDR1 KGHDR, CDR2 SFDVKD. The CDR3 loop spans 16 amino acids. CDR3 loop: CATSDPWGPNTGELFF. CDR3 nucleotide sequence: TGTGCCACCAGTGACCCCTGGGGCCCGAACACCGGGGAGCTGTTTTTT.

V gene TRBV5-6 combines with J gene TRBJ2-5; 11 bases map to TRBD1. CDR1 and CDR2 from the germline V gene are SGHDT and YYEEEE. V gave up 4 bases and J gave up 5 bases; unmatched junction bases: 7. This CDR3 is built from 15 residues. CDR3 sequence (DNA): TGTGCCAGCAGCGCGGACAGGGGGCTGTATGAGACCCAGTACTTC. Encoded protein: CASSADRGLYETQYF. Full variable domain (rest looked up from reference TRBV5-6 and TRBJ2-5): DAGVTQSPTHLIKTRGQQVTLRCSPKSGHDTVSWYQQALGQGPQFIFQYYEEEERQRGNFPDRFSGHQFPNYSSELNVNALLLGDSALYLCASSADRGLYETQYFGPGTRLLVL.

This clonotype was counted between two and nine times. The chain joins TRBV7-6 to TRBJ2-1, with 8 bases aligning to TRBD2. The CDR3 loop spans 13 amino acids. Trimming took 3 bases from V and 6 from J; bases not matched to a gene: 1. The germline CDR1 and CDR2 sequences are SGHVS and FNYEAQ. In DNA, the CDR3 is TGTGCCAGCAGCTTTGGGACTAGCAATGAGCAGTTCTTC. Its translation: CASSFGTSNEQFF.

The gene calls are TRBV29-1 and TRBJ1-6; 8 bases map to TRBD1. The CDR3 covers 15 residues. Germline assignment: CDR1 SQVTM and CDR2 ANQGSEA. After removal of 6 bases from V and 7 bases from J, the junction contained 11 bases not matched to a gene. CDR3 DNA sequence: TGCAGCGTAACCGGGACAGGAGTCGCAAATTCACCCCTCCACTTT. It codes for CSVTGTGVANSPLHF.

This clonotype showed up many times. The genes are TRBV7-9 and TRBJ2-5, with TRBD1 as a possible D gene (6 bases). Germline V lookup: CDR1 SEHNR, CDR2 FQNEAQ (reference sequence). The CDR3 has 13 amino acids. V lost 7 bases to trimming and J lost 4 bases, with 13 bases between them. The DNA for the CDR3 is TGTGCCAGCACACCTCTAGGGGGAGAGACCCAGTACTTC. Translating gives CASTPLGGETQYF.

This clonotype was counted only a few times. Given the absence of the conserved phenylalanine or tryptophan at the CDR3 end, a read error is likely. The limits of the CDR3 on the DNA are not certain, so only TCRdb's listed CDR3 is given. The chain links TRBV7-9 to TRBJ2-7; TRBD1 is the table's D call, not checked against the DNA. The length of the CDR3 is 12 amino acids, counting both ends. Germline V gene sequence: CDR1 SEHNR, CDR2 FQNEAQ (reference sequence). The CDR3 loop reads CASSSQGRTVEI.

There are many counts of this clonotype. This chain links TRBV7-2 with TRBJ2-5; 8 bases are a match to TRBD1. The CDR3 sequence is 15 residues long. Unmatched junction bases numbered 6, after V lost 1 base and J lost 5 bases. Germline CDR1 is SGHTA and CDR2 is FQGNSA. The CDR3 sequence is CASSLGQGFFETQYF. CDR3 nucleotides: TGTGCCAGCAGCTTAGGACAGGGGTTCTTCGAGACCCAGTACTTC.

This chain connects TRBV7-2 to TRBJ2-5; TRBD2 matches 8 bases. With 0 bases clipped from V and 4 bases from J, the junction kept 10 bases outside the gene matches. There are 17 residues in the CDR3. Germline V CDR1 and CDR2: SGHTA, FQGNSA. In DNA, the CDR3 is TGTGCCAGCAGCTTAGCGGGAGTAGCGGGATCACGAGAGACCCAGTACTTC. Residues: CASSLAGVAGSRETQYF.

This sequence joins TRBV11-1 and TRBJ2-7, with D perhaps matching TRBD1 or TRBD2 (5 bases each). Germline-derived CDR1 and CDR2 are SGHAT and FQDESV (reference sequence). Trimming removed 5 bases at V and 4 bases at J, with 18 bases between. The CDR3 spans 15 residues. The CDR3 region has the DNA TGTGCCAGCAGCACCTTGTGGGGGACCCAGTACGAGCAGTACTTC. The encoded protein is CASSTLWGTQYEQYF.

This sequence joins TRBV11-3 and TRBJ1-4; D gene uncertain. Trimming took off 5 bases at V and 2 bases at J, with 9 bases between the two ends. CDR3 length equals 14 residues. The germline gives CDR1 SGHNT, CDR2 YENEEA. CDR3 loop: CASSKDRTNEKLFF. CDR3 coding DNA: TGTGCCAGCAGCAAAGACCGGACTAATGAAAAACTGTTTTTT.

This clonotype was detected only a few times. The V and J genes are TRBV7-9 and TRBJ1-3; D remains ambiguous. The CDR3 extends over 13 amino acids. V lost 9 bases, J lost 0 bases, and 9 bases lay in between. In germline, CDR1 is SEHNR, CDR2 FQNEAQ (reference sequence). The CDR3 DNA is TGTGCCAGGGCTACTTCCTCTGGAAACACCATATATTTT. It encodes CARATSSGNTIYF. Looking up the rest from reference TRBV7-9 and TRBJ1-3 gives the full variable domain: DTGVSQNPRHKITKRGQNVTFRCDPISEHNRLYWYRQTLGQGPEFLTYFQNEAQLEKSRLLSDRFSAERPKGSFSTLEIQRTEQGDSAMYLCARATSSGNTIYFGEGSWLTVV.

This clonotype has a count of ten or more. The chain carries TRBV7-2 and TRBJ2-7; possible D gene TRBD2, 7 bases. Per the germline V gene, CDR1 is SGHTA and CDR2 is FQGNSA. Trimming cost V 5 bases and J 4 bases, with 18 bases left between them. This CDR3 is built from 15 residues. The CDR3 coding sequence is TGTGCCAGCAGCCGATTCGATGCGGGGGCATACGAGCAGTACGTC. This gives the protein CASSRFDAGAYEQYV.

The chain has TRBV5-4 and TRBJ2-1; no definite D call. V was trimmed by 0 bases and J by 8 bases, leaving 12 bases between them. CDR3 length: 14 amino acids. Germline V lookup: CDR1 SGHNT, CDR2 YYREEE (reference sequence). The CDR3 reads CASSLASSVDEQFF. The CDR3 DNA follows: TGTGCCAGCAGCTTGGCCTCCTCAGTCGATGAGCAGTTCTTC.

This clonotype was seen a few times. The V call is TRBV7-8, the J call TRBJ2-5; 8 positions agree with TRBD1. This CDR3 spans 15 amino acids. The V and J ends lost 6 bases and 5 bases, in that order; junction bases with no gene match: 11. Germline V gene sequence: CDR1 SGHVS, CDR2 FQNEAQ. The CDR3 protein is CASSFKQGAGETQYF. CDR3 bases: TGTGCCAGCAGTTTCAAGCAGGGGGCGGGGGAGACCCAGTACTTC.

Note on this clonotype: Being one base from a much bigger clone, this may be a read error. The gene calls are TRBV7-2 and TRBJ1-2; unclear D gene. The CDR3 contains 14 residues. Trimming took off 6 bases at V and 3 bases at J, with 14 bases between the two ends. Germline CDR1 is SGHTA and CDR2 is FQGNSA. The CDR3 DNA sequence: TGTGCCAGCAGTCCGGGCCGGGGTTACTATGGCTACACCTTC. Protein: CASSPGRGYYGYTF.

This clonotype was observed at least ten times. The CDR3 region is CASSFDWGLTYEQYV. The CDR3 nucleotides read TGTGCCAGCAGCTTTGATTGGGGACTCACCTACGAGCAGTACGTC. The chain carries TRBV7-2 and TRBJ2-7, with D maybe TRBD2 (6 bases). Looked up from germline, CDR1 is SGHTA and CDR2 is FQGNSA. This CDR3 is 15 amino acids long. Trimming took 3 bases from V and 2 from J, leaving 14 bases between them.

The rearrangement joins TRBV7-6 to TRBJ2-3; D possibly corresponds to TRBD2 (6 bases). CDR3 size: 15 residues. Germline V lookup: CDR1 SGHVS, CDR2 FNYEAQ. The V end lost 1 base, the J end lost 1 base, and 9 bases lay between the germline ends. CDR3 sequence reads: CASSLGSGRTDTQYF. Written as DNA, the CDR3 is TGTGCCAGCAGCTTAGGTAGCGGTCGCACAGATACGCAGTATTTT.

This clonotype was found a few times. This chain uses TRBV24-1 with TRBJ2-6; TRBD2 might be the D (6 bases). The CDR3 runs 15 residues. V was clipped by 4 bases and J by 1 base, with 7 bases between them. Germline values: CDR1 KGHDR, CDR2 SFDVKD. This CDR3 is CATSEGGSGANVLTF. The CDR3 DNA is TGTGCCACCAGTGAAGGAGGGTCTGGGGCCAACGTCCTGACTTTC.

On this clonotype itself: One junction end disagrees with the germline gene, perhaps due to a read error. The gene calls are TRBV5-3 and TRBJ2-1; 9 positions agree with TRBD2. TRBV5-3 is labeled an ORF, and its function is uncertain. The CDR3 has 15 amino acids. CDR3 coding DNA: TGTGCCAGCAGCTTTAGCGGGAGACCGTACAATGAGCAGTTCTTC. Translating gives CASSFSGRPYNEQFF.

In DNA form, the CDR3 reads TGTGCCAGCAGCCGTCAGACTAGCGGGAGTAATGAGCAGTTCTTC. Its translation: CASSRQTSGSNEQFF. This chain links TRBV7-6 with TRBJ2-1; 12 nucleotides agree with TRBD2. The CDR3 is made up of 15 amino acids. V lost 5 bases and J lost 7; bases outside the gene matches: 6. Germline assignment: CDR1 SGHVS and CDR2 FNYEAQ.

This clonotype has only one observation. This chain uses TRBV29-1 with TRBJ1-2; 7 bases fit TRBD1. V gave up 5 bases and J gave up 0 bases; unmatched junction bases: 6. CDR1 is SQVTM, CDR2 ANQGSEA, per germline. The CDR3 is 14 amino acids. Written as DNA, the CDR3 is TGCAGCGTTACCGGGACAGAATCTAACTATGGCTACACCTTC. It specifies CSVTGTESNYGYTF.

The rearrangement links TRBV7-9 to TRBJ1-2; D remains unclear. CDR1 and CDR2 (germline): SEHNR, FQNEAQ (reference sequence). CDR3 length equals 15 residues. Between the trimmed V and J ends, which lost 1 base and 2 bases, there was a span of 11 bases. The CDR3 DNA sequence: TGTGCCAGCAGCTTAGGGGGAGCTGGGAACTATGGCTACACCTTC. Translated: CASSLGGAGNYGYTF.

This clonotype was recorded a few times. CDR3 nucleotides: TGTGCCAGCAGTGAAAACAGCCCCCATCAGCCCCAGCATTTT. It yields the protein CASSENSPHQPQHF. The rearrangement links TRBV6-1 to TRBJ1-5, with D unresolved. V lost 2 bases and J 5 bases, leaving 10 bases between the germline ends. Germline lookup yields CDR1 MNHNS and CDR2 SASEGT. CDR3 length: 14 amino acids.

V gene TRBV28 combines with J gene TRBJ1-2; weak D call: TRBD1 (5 bases). With 6 bases removed from V and 10 bases from J, the gap between germline ends came to 12 bases. In germline, CDR1 is MDHEN, CDR2 SYDVKM. The CDR3 runs to 11 residues. CDR3 sequence (DNA): TGTGCCAGCAGCCCCCAGGGCGCCTACACCTTC. Translating gives CASSPQGAYTF.

This rearrangement joins TRBV30 to TRBJ1-6, with D unclear. The V end was cut by 0 bases, the J end by 7 bases, with 10 bases between. The germline gives CDR1 GTSNPN, CDR2 SVGIG (reference sequence). This CDR3 has 14 amino acids. The CDR3 loop is CAWSVLGGNSPLHF. The CDR3 DNA reads as TGTGCCTGGAGTGTACTGGGCGGGAATTCACCCCTCCACTTT.

This clonotype turned up a few times. The gene calls are TRBV11-3 and TRBJ1-1, with D maybe TRBD1 (6 bases). The CDR3 spans 17 residues. The V end was cut by 0 bases, the J end by 1 base, with 15 bases between. The germline V gene has CDR1 SGHNT and CDR2 YENEEA. CDR3 loop: CASSLDHLGARNTEAFF. DNA of the CDR3: TGTGCCAGCAGCTTAGATCATCTGGGGGCGAGGAACACTGAAGCTTTCTTT.